The 22 T cell receptor beta chains below all came from one sample that was sequenced in a study of blood T cells in healthy people across ages. Using a J-beta primer mix together with a sample-barcoded 5' primer, a second PCR was run for about 6 to 12 cycles. TCRdb recomputed calls from the 5' RACE reads with MiXCR, one row per CDR3 protein. The sample has around 1,000,000 distinct CDR3 sequences, under 30% seen once. These data also featured in a second study, about T cells of mothers and their children.

The source material was blood. These receptors came from a girl aged 2 to 10 in good health.

The chain has TRBV24-1 and TRBJ2-5, with D unclear. This CDR3 has 14 amino acids. Trimming stripped 6 bases from V and 7 bases from J, with 17 bases between. CDR1 is KGHDR and CDR2 is SFDVKD in the germline V gene. The CDR3 protein is CATSSGPPGGTQYF. For the CDR3, the DNA is TGTGCCACCAGTAGTGGACCCCCAGGTGGGACCCAGTACTTC.

The rearrangement uses TRBV4-1 and TRBJ2-5, with 12 bases lining up with TRBD2. Gene TRBJ2-7 matches the end of the DNA better, so the J call may be wrong. This CDR3 is 14 amino acids long. Germline V CDR1 and CDR2: MGHRA, YSYEKL. The CDR3 protein is CASSPGLAGREQYF. CDR3 in DNA: TGCGCCAGCAGCCCCGGACTAGCGGGGCGCGAGCAGTACTTC.

A few counts support this clonotype. The V call is TRBV6-5, the J call TRBJ2-7; 9 bases are a match to TRBD1. J lost 4 bases, V lost 7 bases, and 8 bases had no gene match. The germline V gene encodes CDR1 MNHEY and CDR2 SVGAGI. This CDR3 region has 14 residues. The CDR3 sequence is CASKTGQGPYEQYF. CDR3 nucleotides: TGTGCCAGCAAAACGGGACAGGGTCCATACGAGCAGTACTTC.

For this clonotype: An end of the junction differs from the germline gene, which may be a read error. This chain links TRBV20-1 with TRBJ2-5; TRBD2 agrees at 8 bases. The CDR3 contains 13 residues. In germline, CDR1 is DFQATT, CDR2 SNEGSKA (reference sequence). The CDR3 loop reads CSAVGGALETPYF. Written as DNA, the CDR3 is TGCAGTGCGGTCGGGGGGGCACTAGAGACCCCGTACTTC.

The genes are TRBV18 and TRBJ2-5, with a possible D match to TRBD2 (6 bases). Germline V gene data show CDR1 as KGHSH and CDR2 as LQKENI. CDR3 length equals 15 residues. Trimming took off 5 bases at V and 0 bases at J, with 13 bases between the two ends. This chain's CDR3 is CASSDRDLYQETQYF. The CDR3 DNA reads as TGTGCCAGCTCAGATCGGGACTTGTACCAAGAGACCCAGTACTTC.

The CDR3 protein is CASSHNVRDRPGANVLTF. CDR3 sequence (DNA): TGTGCCAGCAGCCACAACGTACGGGATCGACCTGGGGCCAACGTCCTGACTTTC. This chain uses TRBV3-1 with TRBJ2-6; D may be TRBD2 (5 bases). With 3 bases removed from V and 2 bases from J, the gap between germline ends came to 17 bases. The CDR3 runs 18 residues. Germline V gene lookup returns CDR1 LGHDT and CDR2 YNNKEL (reference sequence).

This clonotype was seen ten or more times. For the CDR3, the DNA is TGTGCCAGCAGTTCCTTCGAGGGACATAATGAAAAACTGTTTTTT. Residues: CASSSFEGHNEKLFF. The chain has TRBV6-2 or TRBV6-3 and TRBJ1-4; tentatively, D is TRBD1 (6 bases). Germline V CDR1 and CDR2: MNHEY, SVGEGT. Between the trimmed V and J ends, which lost 4 bases and 4 bases, there was a span of 13 bases. This CDR3 spans 15 amino acids.

The rearrangement uses TRBV4-3 and TRBJ1-1; D is uncertain. Germline V gene sequence: CDR1 LGHNA, CDR2 YSLEER. V was shortened by 1 base and J by 1 base, with 10 bases between the two germline ends. This CDR3 spans 15 amino acids. The CDR3 sequence: CASSQGVGPNTEAFF. In nucleotides, the CDR3 is TGCGCCAGCAGCCAAGGAGTTGGACCGAACACTGAAGCTTTCTTT.

The rearrangement joins TRBV28 to TRBJ2-5, with D perhaps matching TRBD2 (6 bases). Trimming stripped 6 bases from V and 0 bases from J, with 14 bases between. From germline, CDR1 is MDHEN and CDR2 SYDVKM. The CDR3 spans 15 residues. CDR3 protein: CASRLGLSYQETQYF. CDR3 sequence (DNA): TGTGCCAGCAGGTTGGGACTCTCGTACCAAGAGACCCAGTACTTC.

This clonotype was observed a few times. The junction departs from the called germline gene at one end, perhaps through a read error. The chain has TRBV29-1 and TRBJ2-3; TRBD2 matches 7 bases. The CDR3 is 14 amino acids. Germline CDR1 reads SQVTM; CDR2 reads ANQGSEA. Here the CDR3 DNA reads TGCGGCGTTTCGGAGCGGGGAGTCACAGATACGCAGTATTTT. This encodes CGVSERGVTDTQYF.

This clonotype was seen a handful of times. The rearrangement uses TRBV25-1 and TRBJ2-5; no firm D call. Between the trimmed V and J ends, which lost 2 bases and 5 bases, there was a span of 12 bases. This CDR3 has 14 residues. The germline V gene has CDR1 MGHDK and CDR2 SYGVNS. The CDR3 here is CASSEMVSRETQYF. The CDR3 coding sequence is TGTGCCAGCAGTGAAATGGTCAGTAGGGAGACCCAGTACTTC.

The chain employs TRBV15 and TRBJ2-4; 8 bases fit TRBD2. The germline V gene has CDR1 LNHNV and CDR2 YYDKDF (reference sequence). V dropped 6 bases and J dropped 5; count of bases not matched to a gene: 6. This CDR3 has 14 amino acids. CDR3 loop: CATSQAGAENIQYF. The CDR3 nucleotides are TGTGCCACCAGTCAAGCGGGAGCAGAAAACATTCAGTACTTC.

The genes are TRBV7-9 and TRBJ2-5; D perhaps matches TRBD2 (5 bases). Germline lookup yields CDR1 SEHNR and CDR2 FQNEAQ (reference sequence). V lost 2 bases and J 3 bases, leaving 10 bases between the germline ends. This CDR3 spans 14 amino acids. The CDR3 DNA reads TGTGCCAGCAGCTTAACTAGAGACGAAGAGACCCAGTACTTC. It specifies CASSLTRDEETQYF.

V gene TRBV11-2 combines with J gene TRBJ2-3, with 7 bases fitting TRBD2. Per the germline V gene, CDR1 is SGHAT and CDR2 is FQNNGV. The V and J ends lost 8 bases and 3 bases, in that order; junction bases with no gene match: 14. There are 16 residues in the CDR3. CDR3 coding DNA: TGTGCCAGCGGGAGCGGGGTCGGGTGGGCTACAGATACGCAGTATTTT. Encoded protein: CASGSGVGWATDTQYF.

The chain has TRBV25-1 and TRBJ1-6, with D perhaps TRBD1 (6 bases). This CDR3 is 16 amino acids long. V was shortened by 2 bases and J by 7 bases, with 15 bases between the two germline ends. Germline assignment: CDR1 MGHDK and CDR2 SYGVNS. In DNA, the CDR3 is TGTGCCAGCAGTGAAGCAGGGGACATCGGGAATTCACCCCTCCACTTT. It encodes CASSEAGDIGNSPLHF. Complete variable domain (other parts from reference TRBV25-1 and TRBJ1-6): EADIYQTPRYLVIGTGKKITLECSQTMGHDKMYWYQQDPGMELHLIHYSYGVNSTEKGDLSSESTVSRIRTEHFPLTLESARPSHTSQYLCASSEAGDIGNSPLHFGNGTRLTVT.

As for this clonotype: The junction differs from germline at one of its ends, possibly a read error. The chain joins TRBV28 to TRBJ2-4; D is undetermined. The CDR3 runs to 12 residues. Germline V gene lookup returns CDR1 MDHEN and CDR2 SYDVKM. The CDR3 DNA reads as TGTGCCAGCAGCTTCCGGAACGTAGGCCAGGACTTC. Protein product: CASSFRNVGQDF.

This clonotype has more than one count but fewer than ten. The CDR3 ends on some other residue instead of the conserved phenylalanine or tryptophan, so this is likely a read error. The chain carries TRBV7-7 and TRBJ2-5, with TRBD1 identical over 8 bases. Germline lookup yields CDR1 SSHAT and CDR2 FNYEAQ (reference sequence). CDR3 size: 17 residues. CDR3 loop: CASSSEGTGSLQETQYL. CDR3 sequence (DNA): TGTGCTAGCAGCTCTGAGGGGACAGGAAGCCTTCAAGAGACCCAGTACCTC.

The sample holds a few counts of this clonotype. This sequence joins TRBV5-4 and TRBJ1-2; D is perhaps TRBD1 (5 bases). Germline values: CDR1 SGHNT, CDR2 YYREEE (reference sequence). V was pared by 0 bases and J by 8 bases, with 11 bases between. This CDR3 contains 13 residues. The CDR3 loop reads CASSLVGEDGYTF. The CDR3, as DNA: TGTGCCAGCAGCTTGGTGGGGGAGGACGGCTACACCTTC.

The sample holds a few counts of this clonotype. The chain has TRBV20-1 and TRBJ2-7; D possibly corresponds to TRBD2 (6 bases). Germline V gene data show CDR1 as DFQATT and CDR2 as SNEGSKA (reference sequence). The CDR3 consists of 15 residues. Trimming pared 3 bases from V and 5 bases from J, leaving 20 bases between. CDR3 coding DNA: TGCAGTGCTAGGACAAGACTTAGCGGTCTGAACGAGCAGTACTTC. This codes for CSARTRLSGLNEQYF.

J is TRBJ2-7 and V is TRBV15, with D maybe TRBD2 (5 bases). The CDR3 is 17 amino acids. CDR1 is LNHNV, CDR2 YYDKDF, per germline (reference sequence). Trimming removed 3 bases from V and 0 bases from J, with 18 bases in between. The CDR3 reads CATSSFFVRGNSYEQYF. CDR3 coding DNA: TGTGCCACCAGCAGCTTCTTCGTCCGGGGAAACTCCTACGAGCAGTACTTC.

V and J are TRBV29-1 and TRBJ2-5, with D perhaps matching TRBD1 (6 bases). V was cut by 5 bases and J by 7 bases, with 23 bases left in between. Germline V gene data show CDR1 as SQVTM and CDR2 as ANQGSEA. This CDR3 spans 15 amino acids. CDR3 loop: CSVYWTDLRMGTQYF. In DNA, the CDR3 is TGCAGCGTTTACTGGACAGACTTGAGGATGGGGACCCAGTACTTC.

This clonotype was observed a few times. This chain connects TRBV9 to TRBJ2-1; 8 nucleotides line up with TRBD2. This CDR3 region has 15 residues. Germline V gene sequence: CDR1 SGDLS, CDR2 YYNGEE. The J segment lost 5 bases and the V segment lost 0 bases, leaving 4 bases of the junction unmatched. DNA for the CDR3: TGTGCCAGCAGCGTAGAGGGGACTAGGGACAATGAGCAGTTCTTC. This gives the protein CASSVEGTRDNEQFF.